This entry lists 4 T cell receptor beta chains sequenced from one sample in a study of cytomegalovirus exposure and HLA in healthy donors. With 60 Vbeta and 13 Jbeta primers, the PCR was carried out. This table comes from immunoSEQ multiplex PCR, and its TCRdb copy is limited to in-frame clones, with some not included. The repertoire has over 150,000 clones, around four fifths of them found once; the top ten carry about 4.9%. What was sequenced was PBMCs. These receptors were collected from a girl aged 10-17 years in good health and CMV-seropositive.

This clone was counted a single time. This chain uses TRBV15 with TRBJ1-1, with D uncertain. The CDR3 contains 13 residues. The germline CDR1 and CDR2 sequences are LNHNV and YYDKDF (reference sequence). The V and J ends lost 0 bases and 4 bases respectively, with 6 bases between them. In DNA form, the CDR3 reads TGTGCCACCAGCAGAGATGAGGGCACTGAAGCTTTCTTT. As protein: CATSRDEGTEAFF. Variable domain in full (rest from reference TRBV15 and TRBJ1-1): DAMVIQNPRYQVTQFGKPVTLSCSQTLNHNVMYWYQQKSSQAPKLLFHYYDKDFNNEADTPDNFQSRRPNTSFCFLDIRSPGLGDTAMYLCATSRDEGTEAFFGQGTRLTVV.

V gene TRBV5-4 combines with J gene TRBJ2-7; TRBD1 matches 8 bases. Germline V gene data show CDR1 as SGHNT and CDR2 as YYREEE (reference sequence). The CDR3 length is 14 residues. Trimming cost V 3 bases and J 6 bases; bases outside gene matches: 8. The chain's CDR3 is CASSSKIQGGEQYF. DNA of the CDR3: TGTGCCAGCAGCTCGAAAATACAGGGGGGCGAGCAGTACTTC.

This clone has a handful of counts. This chain uses TRBV6-5 with TRBJ1-2; D unresolved. The V end was cut by 5 bases, the J end by 6 bases, with 13 bases between. This CDR3 region has 13 residues. Germline values: CDR1 MNHEY, CDR2 SVGAGI. The CDR3 here is CASSVLGRDGYTF. The DNA of the CDR3 is TGTGCCAGCAGTGTTCTGGGGAGGGATGGCTACACCTTC.

This clone was observed a few times. The chain recombines TRBV5-1 with TRBJ1-3, with 7 positions matching TRBD1. The V gene's germline CDR1 is SGHRS and CDR2 YFSETQ. J gave up 0 bases and V 5 bases, and 5 bases lay outside the gene matches. This CDR3 is 15 amino acids long. The CDR3 DNA sequence: TGCGCCAGCAGATGGGACAGTAGCTCTGGAAACACCATATATTTT. It specifies CASRWDSSSGNTIYF.